These T cell receptor beta chains were read from a single sample in a study of blood T cell repertoires in COVID-19. The repertoire was sequenced with immunoSEQ multiplex PCR; TCRdb's copy has only in-frame clones and lacks some. The repertoire holds more than 300,000 clones, with approximately 89% as singletons. The sample taken for sequencing was PBMCs or T cells enriched from blood (not recorded which). These receptors were collected from a man aged 35 to 55 in a cohort exposed to, infected with or recovered from COVID-19 (not recorded which). CDR3s include the opening cysteine and the closing phenylalanine or tryptophan. Each record gives: CDR3 DNA, CDR3 protein, D gene, J gene, V gene, clone size. D genes are given only for firm matches. Rows may omit the clone size; those that give it use once, few, many or a size class.

CDR3 DNA: TGTGCCAGCAGACCAACAGGGATTGACAATCAGCCCCAGCATTTT; CDR3 protein: CASRPTGIDNQPQHF; D gene: NA; J gene: TRBJ1-5; V gene: TRBV28; clone size: NA
CDR3 DNA: TGTGCCAGCAGCCTGGGACAACCCACCGGGGAGCTGTTTTTT; CDR3 protein: CASSLGQPTGELFF; D gene: NA; J gene: TRBJ2-2; V gene: TRBV3-1/TRBV3-2; clone size: NA
CDR3 DNA: TGTGCCAGCAGCCTCCCGGCGGGGAACGCAGATACGCAGTATTTT; CDR3 protein: CASSLPAGNADTQYF; D gene: NA; J gene: TRBJ2-3; V gene: TRBV5-6; clone size: NA
CDR3 DNA: TGTGCCAGCAGCCGGAAGGAGTCCTACGAGCAGTACTTC; CDR3 protein: CASSRKESYEQYF; D gene: NA; J gene: TRBJ2-7; V gene: TRBV4-2; clone size: many
CDR3 DNA: TGCGCCAGCAGTGAGAATCCTAACACTGAAGCTTTCTTT; CDR3 protein: CASSENPNTEAFF; D gene: NA; J gene: TRBJ1-1; V gene: TRBV10-2; clone size: NA
CDR3 DNA: TGTGCCAGCAGCCCTTTTACGGGAACAGATACGCAGTATTTT; CDR3 protein: CASSPFTGTDTQYF; D gene: NA; J gene: TRBJ2-3; V gene: TRBV4-2; clone size: NA
CDR3 DNA: TGTGCCAGCAGCTTACGTAGCCCAGATACGCAGTATTTT; CDR3 protein: CASSLRSPDTQYF; D gene: NA; J gene: TRBJ2-3; V gene: TRBV7-2; clone size: NA
CDR3 DNA: TGTGCCAGCAGCTCGCAGGAGGCCTACGAGCAGTACTTC; CDR3 protein: CASSSQEAYEQYF; D gene: NA; J gene: TRBJ2-7; V gene: TRBV7-6; clone size: NA
CDR3 DNA: TGTGCCAGCAGTGACTTTGGGGGGTCCGACCCCGCAGACACTGAAGCTTTCTTT; CDR3 protein: CASSDFGGSDPADTEAFF; D gene: NA; J gene: TRBJ1-1; V gene: TRBV6-4; clone size: NA
CDR3 DNA: TGTGCCAGCAGTTTCGGGGGGAACACTGAAGCTTTCTTT; CDR3 protein: CASSFGGNTEAFF; D gene: NA; J gene: TRBJ1-1; V gene: TRBV27; clone size: NA
CDR3 DNA: TGCACCAGCAGCCGGAGACAGGGGCCAACCCTTTATAGCAATCAGCCCCAGCATTTT; CDR3 protein: CTSSRRQGPTLYSNQPQHF; D gene: NA; J gene: TRBJ1-5; V gene: TRBV1; clone size: NA
CDR3 DNA: TGTGCCAGCAGTTACTCCGACAGACCCTACGAGCAGTACTTC; CDR3 protein: CASSYSDRPYEQYF; D gene: NA; J gene: TRBJ2-7; V gene: TRBV6-6; clone size: NA
CDR3 DNA: TGCAGCGTTGATGCGGGGCGATATAGCGGAAACACTGAAGCTTTCTTT; CDR3 protein: CSVDAGRYSGNTEAFF; D gene: NA; J gene: TRBJ1-1; V gene: TRBV29-1; clone size: NA
CDR3 DNA: TGTGCCAGCAGCCCGCTCGCAGGGGATCCGTTCACCGGGGAGCTGTTTTTT; CDR3 protein: CASSPLAGDPFTGELFF; D gene: NA; J gene: TRBJ2-2; V gene: TRBV7-8; clone size: NA
CDR3 DNA: TGTGCCATCAGTGATTTAAATGGCCGGAACACTGAAGCTTTCTTT; CDR3 protein: CAISDLNGRNTEAFF; D gene: NA; J gene: TRBJ1-1; V gene: TRBV10-3; clone size: NA
CDR3 DNA: TGTGCCAGCAGCCCTACAGGTTGGAATGGCTACACCTTC; CDR3 protein: CASSPTGWNGYTF; D gene: NA; J gene: TRBJ1-2; V gene: TRBV7-9; clone size: NA
CDR3 DNA: TGTGCCAGCAGCCGCGTAATCTCTGGGGCCAACGTCCTGACTTTC; CDR3 protein: CASSRVISGANVLTF; D gene: NA; J gene: TRBJ2-6; V gene: TRBV6-5; clone size: NA
CDR3 DNA: TGCGCCAGCAGTAGGACTAGCGGGAGGTCCGTCCTGGGAGATACGCAGTATTTT; CDR3 protein: CASSRTSGRSVLGDTQYF; D gene: TRBD2; J gene: TRBJ2-3; V gene: TRBV4-1; clone size: NA
CDR3 DNA: TGTGCCAGCAGTTTAAGGGCGGGAGGACCCTACGAGCAGTACTTC; CDR3 protein: CASSLRAGGPYEQYF; D gene: TRBD2; J gene: TRBJ2-7; V gene: TRBV27; clone size: NA
CDR3 DNA: TGTGCCAGCAGTCATACAGGGGCAAGTTCACCCCTCCACTTT; CDR3 protein: CASSHTGASSPLHF; D gene: TRBD1; J gene: TRBJ1-6; V gene: TRBV6-2/TRBV6-3; clone size: NA